This TCR beta chain is from a study of shared clonotypes between healthy human individuals. General observations from the study: Estimated clonotype richness was generally higher in naive than memory subsets. Rarefaction analysis demonstrated incomplete sorted-subset sequencing notwithstanding large depth.

With regard to this clone: What it binds is unknown.

The CDR3 spans 11 residues. Germline-derived CDR1 and CDR2 are WSHSY and SAAADI. The germline V and J ends were trimmed by 7 bases and 3 bases, with 7 bases remaining between them. Per the original methods: ImmunoSEQ gave junction-only sequences without quality scores, so filtering differed. TCRdb keeps only in-frame clones here, not all; method: immunoSEQ multiplex PCR. V, J and clone size reflect that table, while D and trimming were determined from the DNA. The sample includes around 100,000 clones, 65% to 75% seen only once; the top ten take almost 25%. The donor population consisted of healthy HIV-negative adults with no recent acute infections or vaccinations.

The sequenced sample consisted of memory CD8+ T cells sorted from blood. Specified subset: CD45RO+ cells pooled with CCR7-negative TemRA cells. The clonotype originates from a woman in her 30s in good health. V usage is TRBV10-2 and J usage is TRBJ2-7; D is unresolved. CDR3 bases: TGCGCCAGCACCTGGGGCTACGAGCAGTACTTC. It translates to CASTWGYEQYF.